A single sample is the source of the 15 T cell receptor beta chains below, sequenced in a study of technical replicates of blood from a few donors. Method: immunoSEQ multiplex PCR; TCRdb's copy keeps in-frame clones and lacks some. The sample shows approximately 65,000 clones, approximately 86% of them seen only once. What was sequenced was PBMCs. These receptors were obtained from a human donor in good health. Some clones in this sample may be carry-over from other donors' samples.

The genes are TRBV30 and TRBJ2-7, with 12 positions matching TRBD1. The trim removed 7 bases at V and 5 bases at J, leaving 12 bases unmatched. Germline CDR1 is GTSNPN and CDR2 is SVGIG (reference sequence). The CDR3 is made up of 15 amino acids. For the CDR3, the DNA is TGTGCCTTAAATGCGGGGACAGGGGGCGGCCACGAGCAGTACTTC. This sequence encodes CALNAGTGGGHEQYF. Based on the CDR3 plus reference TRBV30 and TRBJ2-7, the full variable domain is SQTIHQWPATLVQPVGSPLSLECTVEGTSNPNLYWYRQAAGRGLQLLFYSVGIGQISSEVPQNLSASRPQDRQFILSSKKLLLSDSGFYLCALNAGTGGGHEQYFGPGTRLTVT.

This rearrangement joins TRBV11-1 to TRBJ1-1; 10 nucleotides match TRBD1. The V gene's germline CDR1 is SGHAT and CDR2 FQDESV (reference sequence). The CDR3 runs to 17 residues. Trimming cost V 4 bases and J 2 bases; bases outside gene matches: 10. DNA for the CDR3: TGTGCCAGCAGCTCCGGGACAGGGGTAAATGTCAACACTGAAGCTTTCTTT. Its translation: CASSSGTGVNVNTEAFF.

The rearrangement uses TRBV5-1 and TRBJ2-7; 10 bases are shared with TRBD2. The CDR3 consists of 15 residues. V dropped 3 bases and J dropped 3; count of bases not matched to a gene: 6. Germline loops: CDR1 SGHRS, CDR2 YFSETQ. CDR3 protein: CASSSKASGSYEQYF. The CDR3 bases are TGCGCCAGCAGCTCCAAAGCTAGCGGGAGCTACGAGCAGTACTTC.

CDR3 sequence: CASSPLGGKLSYNEQFF. In DNA form, the CDR3 reads TGTGCCAGCAGTCCCTTGGGGGGGAAACTCTCCTACAATGAGCAGTTCTTC. J is TRBJ2-1 and V is TRBV5-6; 7 bases match TRBD2. CDR1 and CDR2 (germline): SGHDT, YYEEEE. The V segment lost 5 bases and the J segment 0 bases; nucleotides outside the gene matches: 11. CDR3 length: 17 residues.

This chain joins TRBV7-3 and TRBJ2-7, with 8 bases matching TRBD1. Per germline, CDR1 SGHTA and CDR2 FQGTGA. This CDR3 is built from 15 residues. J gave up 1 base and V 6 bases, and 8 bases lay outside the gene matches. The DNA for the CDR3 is TGTGCCAGCAGTCCAGGGGGCATTGGTTCCTACGAGCAGTACTTC. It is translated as CASSPGGIGSYEQYF.

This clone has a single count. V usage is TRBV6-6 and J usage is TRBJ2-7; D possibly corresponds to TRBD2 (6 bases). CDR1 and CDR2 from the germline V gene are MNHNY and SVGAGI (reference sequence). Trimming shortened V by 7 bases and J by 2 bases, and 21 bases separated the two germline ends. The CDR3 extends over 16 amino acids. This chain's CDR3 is CASTHEETSIAYEQYF. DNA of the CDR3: TGTGCCAGCACCCACGAGGAGACTAGTATTGCCTACGAGCAGTACTTC.

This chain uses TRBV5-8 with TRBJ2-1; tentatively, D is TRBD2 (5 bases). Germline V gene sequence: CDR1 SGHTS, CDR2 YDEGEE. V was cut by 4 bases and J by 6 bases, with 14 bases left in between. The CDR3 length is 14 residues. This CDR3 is CASSHRGRGNEQFF. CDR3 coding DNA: TGTGCCAGCAGCCATCGAGGACGGGGCAATGAGCAGTTCTTC.

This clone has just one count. DNA of the CDR3: TGTGCCAGCAGTACACAGGGGAACCCTAATGAAAAACTGTTTTTT. Its translation: CASSTQGNPNEKLFF. V usage is TRBV2 and J usage is TRBJ1-4; 7 positions agree with TRBD1. V lost 5 bases, J lost 3 bases, and 6 bases stayed unmatched. The germline CDR1 and CDR2 sequences are SNHLY and FYNNEI. The CDR3 is 15 amino acids.

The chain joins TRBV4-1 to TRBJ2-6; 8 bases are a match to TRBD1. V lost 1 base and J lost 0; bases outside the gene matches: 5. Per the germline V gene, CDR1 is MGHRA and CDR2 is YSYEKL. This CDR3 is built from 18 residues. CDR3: CASSQGTGKSSGANVLTF. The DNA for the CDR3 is TGCGCCAGCAGCCAAGGGACAGGGAAGAGCTCTGGGGCCAACGTCCTGACTTTC.

The CDR3, as DNA: TGTGCCAGCAAAACAGGGGGCGGCAATCAGCCCCAGCATTTT. Its translation is CASKTGGGNQPQHF. The V call is TRBV2, the J call TRBJ1-5; TRBD1 matches 9 bases. From germline, CDR1 is SNHLY and CDR2 FYNNEI. J gave up 2 bases and V 7 bases, and 3 bases lay outside the gene matches. This CDR3 has 14 amino acids.

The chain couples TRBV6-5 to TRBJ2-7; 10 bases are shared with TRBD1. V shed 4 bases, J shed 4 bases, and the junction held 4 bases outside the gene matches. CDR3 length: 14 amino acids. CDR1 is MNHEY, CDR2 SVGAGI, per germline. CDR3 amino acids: CASSSRDRGYEQYF. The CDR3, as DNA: TGTGCCAGCAGTTCTAGGGACAGGGGTTACGAGCAGTACTTC.

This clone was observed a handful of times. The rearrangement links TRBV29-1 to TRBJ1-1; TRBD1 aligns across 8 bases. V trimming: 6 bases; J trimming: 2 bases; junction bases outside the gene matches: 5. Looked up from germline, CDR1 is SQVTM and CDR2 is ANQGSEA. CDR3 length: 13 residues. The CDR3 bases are TGCAGCGTGCGGACAGGGCGTAACACTGAAGCTTTCTTT. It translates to CSVRTGRNTEAFF.

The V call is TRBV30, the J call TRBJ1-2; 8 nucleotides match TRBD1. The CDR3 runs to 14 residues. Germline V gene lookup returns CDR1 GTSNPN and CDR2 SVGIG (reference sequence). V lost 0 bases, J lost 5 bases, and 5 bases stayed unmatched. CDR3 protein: CAWSVPRGLYGYTF. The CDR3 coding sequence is TGTGCCTGGAGTGTACCCAGGGGGCTGTATGGCTACACCTTC.

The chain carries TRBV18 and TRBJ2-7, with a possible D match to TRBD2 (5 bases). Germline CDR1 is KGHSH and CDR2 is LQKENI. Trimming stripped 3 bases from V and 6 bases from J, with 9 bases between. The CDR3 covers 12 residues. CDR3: CASSPVGGEQYF. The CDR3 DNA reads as TGTGCCAGCTCACCCGTTGGAGGCGAGCAGTACTTC.

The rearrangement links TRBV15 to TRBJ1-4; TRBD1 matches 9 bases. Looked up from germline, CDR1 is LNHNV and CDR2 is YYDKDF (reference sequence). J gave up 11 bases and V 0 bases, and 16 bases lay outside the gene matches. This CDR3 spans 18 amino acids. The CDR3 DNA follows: TGTGCCACCAGCAGAGAATCGGGGACACAGGGGGCACTGGAGAAACTGTTTTTT. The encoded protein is CATSRESGTQGALEKLFF. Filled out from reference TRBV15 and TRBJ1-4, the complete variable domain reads DAMVIQNPRYQVTQFGKPVTLSCSQTLNHNVMYWYQQKSSQAPKLLFHYYDKDFNNEADTPDNFQSRRPNTSFCFLDIRSPGLGDTAMYLCATSRESGTQGALEKLFFGSGTQLSVL.